This is a list of T cell receptor beta chains from one sample in a study of CD8+ T cells in alopecia areata. The table came from immunoSEQ multiplex PCR; TCRdb's copy has only in-frame clones and leaves some out. The sample comprises around 190,000 clones, under 80% of which are singletons, and 1.3% rests with the top ten. The sample consisted of CD4+ T cells sorted from blood, taken around week 49, from a patient treated with tofacitinib. Every receptor here comes from a human donor with alopecia areata. Each CDR3 is given with its conserved first and last residue. Each record gives: J gene, clone size, V gene, D gene, CDR3 DNA, CDR3 protein. A D gene is named only where the DNA matches it firmly. Clone size is shown for a subset of rows, as once, few, many or a class of expanded clone.

TRBJ2-3,.,TRBV29-1,.,TGCAGCGTTGAATCGGGCACAGATACGCAGTATTTT,CSVESGTDTQYF
TRBJ2-6,.,TRBV30,.,TGTGCCTGGAGTGGCTCTGGGGCCAACGTCCTGACTTTC,CAWSGSGANVLTF
TRBJ1-2,few,TRBV30,.,TGTGCCTGGAGTGAGGACTATGGCTACACCTTC,CAWSEDYGYTF
TRBJ2-5,.,TRBV2,.,TGTGCCAGCTTATATAGAGGCGCAGAGACCCAGTACTTC,CASLYRGAETQYF
TRBJ1-1,.,TRBV19,TRBD1,TGTGCCAGTAGTAAGAGGACAGGGGGCCTGGTCGAAGCTTTCTTT,CASSKRTGGLVEAFF
TRBJ1-2,.,TRBV30,.,TGTGCCTGGAGTCTCCCGGGGGTCCGGGGCTACACCTTC,CAWSLPGVRGYTF
TRBJ1-2,.,TRBV14,.,TGTGCCAGCAGCCGTCTGAACGGGGGATATGGCTACACCTTC,CASSRLNGGYGYTF
TRBJ1-4,.,TRBV30,.,TGTGCCTGGAGTGTAGGCGATGAAAAACTGTTTTTT,CAWSVGDEKLFF
TRBJ2-1,.,TRBV11-1,.,TGTGCCAGCAGGGACCAAAGGAGCTCCTACAATGAGCAGTTCTTC,CASRDQRSSYNEQFF
TRBJ2-5,.,TRBV5-1,TRBD2,TGCGCCAGCACCCCTCAGCGGGGGGGCCGCGAGACCCAGTACTTC,CASTPQRGGRETQYF
TRBJ2-6,.,TRBV5-1,.,TGCGCCAGCAGCTTGGCCGAGAGCTCTGGGGCCAACGTCCTGACTTTC,CASSLAESSGANVLTF
TRBJ2-1,once,TRBV29-1,.,TGCAGCGCCCGAATGGTAGCTGATGAGCAGTTCTTC,CSARMVADEQFF
TRBJ2-5,.,TRBV5-1,TRBD1,TGCGCCAGCAGCCTGACAGGGCTAGAGACCCAGTACTTC,CASSLTGLETQYF
TRBJ1-2,.,TRBV4-1,.,TGCGCCAGCAGCCAAGATGGGGATAGGATAGATGGCTACACCTTC,CASSQDGDRIDGYTF
TRBJ1-1,once,TRBV13,TRBD1,TGTGCCAGCAGCCCACGACAGGGAAGCAAGGCTTTCTTT,CASSPRQGSKAFF
TRBJ2-3,.,TRBV29-1,.,TGCAGCGTTGCGGGGCCCACAGATACGCAGTATTTT,CSVAGPTDTQYF
TRBJ1-2,.,TRBV30,.,TGTGCCTGGAGTGTAGAGGCACGTAGGAGTGGCTACACCTTC,CAWSVEARRSGYTF
TRBJ1-1,.,TRBV29-1,TRBD1,TGCAGCGTGGTTGACAGGGGATGGACTGAAGCTTTCTTT,CSVVDRGWTEAFF
TRBJ2-7,.,TRBV30,TRBD1,TGTGCCTGGAGTGTCCCCGGGACAGCCTCTTCCTACGAGCAGTACTTC,CAWSVPGTASSYEQYF
TRBJ2-2,once,TRBV18,.,TGTGCCAGCTCACCAGAAAACGCCGGGGAGCTGTTTTTT,CASSPENAGELFF
TRBJ2-6,.,TRBV29-1,.,TGCAGCGTTGCCGCGGGGGCCAACGTCCTGACTTTC,CSVAAGANVLTF
TRBJ2-1,.,TRBV2,TRBD2,TGTGCCAGCACCAGACTAGCGGGGGGCAGCAATGAGCAGTTCTTC,CASTRLAGGSNEQFF
TRBJ2-1,.,TRBV29-1,TRBD2,TGCAGCGTTAAGCGGGGGGCCTACAATGAGCAGTTCTTC,CSVKRGAYNEQFF
TRBJ2-5,.,TRBV15,.,TGTGCCACCAGCAGAGGGTTGGAGACCCAGTACTTC,CATSRGLETQYF
TRBJ1-1,.,TRBV19,TRBD1,TGTGCCAGTAACAGGGGAATGAACACTGAAGCTTTCTTT,CASNRGMNTEAFF
TRBJ2-7,.,TRBV27,.,TGTGCCAGCAGTCTCCAGACAGGTCCCTACGAGCAGTACTTC,CASSLQTGPYEQYF
TRBJ2-5,.,TRBV30,.,TGTGCCTGGAGTGTACTAGCCCTTGATGAATTTAAAGAGACCCAGTACTTC,CAWSVLALDEFKETQYF
TRBJ2-1,.,TRBV5-1,TRBD2,TGCGCCAGCAGCGAGGGGACTAGCGGGCACAATGAGCAGTTCTTC,CASSEGTSGHNEQFF
TRBJ1-3,.,TRBV30,.,TGTGCCTGGAGGTTCGAAGGGGGAAACACCATATATTTT,CAWRFEGGNTIYF
TRBJ2-5,.,TRBV2,.,TGTGCCAGCAGAGCGACAGCTCAAGAGACCCAGTACTTC,CASRATAQETQYF
TRBJ2-4,.,TRBV13,.,TGTGCCAGCAGCTTAGGGGAGGGAAACATTCAGTACTTC,CASSLGEGNIQYF
TRBJ2-5,.,TRBV15,.,TGTGCCACCGCGACAGGACAAGAGACCCAGTACTTC,CATATGQETQYF
TRBJ1-6,.,TRBV4-1,.,TGCGCCAGCAGCCAAGAATCAGGTTCGGGCAGCTATAATTCACCCCTCCACTTT,CASSQESGSGSYNSPLHF
TRBJ1-2,once,TRBV7-2,.,TGTGCCAGCAGCTTACTAGGGCCAGGGAGCTATGGCTACACCTTC,CASSLLGPGSYGYTF
TRBJ2-5,few,TRBV7-8,.,TGTGCCAGCAGCTTAGGGGCGGGGTACGTGGAGACCCAGTACTTC,CASSLGAGYVETQYF
TRBJ2-7,.,TRBV7-2,TRBD2,TGTGCCAGCAGCTTACAGCGGGGGTTTGGCGAGCAGTACTTC,CASSLQRGFGEQYF
TRBJ2-5,.,TRBV10-2,.,TGCGCCAGCCTAGAGTCCCAACGGGAGACCCAGTACTTC,CASLESQRETQYF
TRBJ1-2,.,TRBV29-1,.,TGCAGCGTCGCTGACAAGGGGGGCTATGGCTACACCTTC,CSVADKGGYGYTF
TRBJ1-6,.,TRBV5-1,.,TGCGCCAGCAGCGATGACAGAGGCTATAATTCACCCCTCCACTTT,CASSDDRGYNSPLHF
TRBJ1-3,few,TRBV7-2,TRBD1,TGTGCCAGCAGCTCTGGACAGGGCCTCTCTGGAAACACCATATATTTT,CASSSGQGLSGNTIYF
TRBJ1-2,.,TRBV5-6,TRBD1,TGTGCCAGCAGCTTGGCAGGGGGACTTAACTATGGCTACACCTTC,CASSLAGGLNYGYTF
TRBJ1-1,many,TRBV12-5,.,TGTGCTAGTGGTTTATCGACCTTGAACACTGAAGCTTTCTTT,CASGLSTLNTEAFF
TRBJ1-6,.,TRBV30,.,TGTGCCTGGAGTAATCGGTGGGATTCACCCCTCCACTTT,CAWSNRWDSPLHF
TRBJ1-5,.,TRBV25-1,.,TGTGCCAGCAGAGGACACGGGGAATCTCAGCCCCAGCATTTT,CASRGHGESQPQHF
TRBJ2-3,.,TRBV5-1,.,TGCGCCAGCAGCTTACCAGAGCCGGCCTACACAGATACGCAGTATTTT,CASSLPEPAYTDTQYF
TRBJ1-1,.,TRBV7-9,.,TGTGCCAGCAGTTTAGATACAGGGAATACTGAAGCTTTCTTT,CASSLDTGNTEAFF
TRBJ2-1,.,TRBV2,.,TGTGCCAGCAACACAGAAGGGGATGAGCAGTTCTTC,CASNTEGDEQFF
TRBJ1-2,.,TRBV19,.,TGTGCCAGTTATGGAGGGGCAGGCTATGGCTACACCTTC,CASYGGAGYGYTF
TRBJ2-7,.,TRBV5-1,TRBD2,TGCGCCAGCAGCCCGCCCGGGACTAGCCTCTACGAGCAGTACTTC,CASSPPGTSLYEQYF
TRBJ1-5,.,TRBV7-2,.,TGTGCCAGCAGCCCTGGACGAGGCAATCAGCCCCAGCATTTT,CASSPGRGNQPQHF
TRBJ2-1,once,TRBV9,TRBD2,TGTGCCAGCAGCCACCAGAGGGCCGGGGGGAATGAGCAGTTCTTC,CASSHQRAGGNEQFF
TRBJ2-3,.,TRBV5-1,.,TGCGCCAGCAGCTTCAGGGGCACAGATACGCAGTATTTT,CASSFRGTDTQYF
TRBJ1-2,.,TRBV9,.,TGTGCCAGCAGCGCGGACGGAAGCGGAGGCTACACCTTC,CASSADGSGGYTF
TRBJ2-1,.,TRBV30,.,TGTGCCTGGAGTAGCTTGGGGGACGTTTTATACAATGAGCAGTTCTTC,CAWSSLGDVLYNEQFF
TRBJ1-1,.,TRBV30,.,TGTGCCTGGAGGGGGGCACCGAACACTGAAGCTTTCTTT,CAWRGAPNTEAFF
TRBJ1-1,few,TRBV29-1,.,TGCAGCGTCCCAGGGAACACTGAAGCTTTCTTT,CSVPGNTEAFF
TRBJ2-7,.,TRBV4-1,TRBD1,TGCGCCAGCAGTATCGTGACAGGGAACTACGAGCAGTACTTC,CASSIVTGNYEQYF